The clone carrying this TCR beta chain was observed many times. Its antigen remains unidentified. Trimming cost V 2 bases and J 7 bases, with 11 bases left between them. CDR1 is MNHEY, CDR2 SVGAGI, per germline. This CDR3 has 14 amino acids. TCRdb re-called the 5' RACE reads through MiXCR, storing one row per CDR3 protein. The sample shows some 840,000 distinct CDR3 sequences, 10% to 15% of them seen only once. This sample is part of a study of CD8 T cells in ankylosing spondylitis. Study results and caveats: In ankylosing spondylitis blood, a motif of roughly eight highly homologous TCR beta variants appeared characteristic. Researchers report that disease-linked clones proved CD8+ and relatively rare in peripheral blood.

This sequence was found in a male donor with ankylosing spondylitis. Material for sequencing was blood, either unsorted or a sorted T cell fraction (not recorded which). J is TRBJ1-4 and V is TRBV6-5; D not certain. The CDR3 region has the DNA TGTGCCAGCAGTTACACCCAACTCGCTGAAAAACTGTTTTTT. This encodes CASSYTQLAEKLFF.